This T cell receptor beta chain derives from a study of shared clonotypes between healthy human individuals. Study-wide points: It was the few donors that limited the genetic and exposure-history diversity represented.

Germline lookup yields CDR1 SGDLS and CDR2 YYNGEE. The CDR3 runs 14 residues. The donors were adults (healthy and HIV-negative) with no recent acute infections or vaccinations. Genomic DNA from unsorted samples was obtained from approximately 96 million PBMCs (per sample). Comments on this clone: The antigen remains undetermined. An end of the junction differs from the germline gene, which may be a read error.

The authors ran the assay at deep level. Assay: immunoSEQ multiplex PCR; the TCRdb copy retains only in-frame clones and omits some. The sample yields about 450,000 clones, around 79% seen once. The sequenced material came from PBMCs. This receptor was identified in a woman in her thirties or forties in good health. Some clones in this sample may be carry-over from other donors' samples. This chain uses TRBV9 with TRBJ1-3; tentatively, D is TRBD1 (6 bases). CDR3 DNA sequence: TGTGCCAGCAGCACACCAGGAGGGACATCCGGGGCGGATTTT. This translates into CASSTPGGTSGADF.